These T cell receptor beta chains were read from a single sample in a study of patients and donors after allogeneic stem cell transplantation. TCRdb reprocessed the RT-PCR reads with MiXCR, giving one entry per CDR3 protein. Here the sample spans hundreds of thousands of distinct CDR3 sequences, less than 50% being singletons. The sequencing sample was made of blood, either unsorted or a sorted T cell fraction (not recorded which). The receptor source for this set is a human donor who was either an allogeneic HSCT recipient or a stem cell or donor lymphocyte infusion donor (not recorded which). It is not recorded whose cells these are; they may come from a transplant donor. Each CDR3 is given with its conserved first and last residue. D genes are given only for firm matches. The size of a clone is reported for some rows only, either as once, few or many, or as a class for expanded clones.

CDR3aa,CDR3nt,v_gene,j_gene,abundance,d_gene
CAISRGGEWPQHF,TGTGCCATCAGCAGGGGTGGGGAGTGGCCCCAGCATTTT,TRBV10-3,TRBJ1-5,NA,NA
CASSYVGYGAGNTEAFF,TGCGCCAGCAGCTACGTTGGGTACGGGGCCGGGAACACTGAAGCTTTCTTT,TRBV5-1,TRBJ1-1,few,NA
CASSSGSGTPTYNEQFF,TGTGCCAGCAGTTCCGGGTCCGGGACACCAACGTACAATGAGCAGTTCTTC,TRBV12-3/TRBV12-4,TRBJ2-1,few,NA
CASSQDEGPWGGELFF,TGCGCCAGCAGCCAAGATGAGGGCCCCTGGGGCGGGGAGCTGTTTTTT,TRBV4-3,TRBJ2-2,NA,NA
CASSQEADTETQYF,TGTGCCAGCAGCCAAGAGGCCGACACGGAGACCCAGTACTTC,TRBV4-2,TRBJ2-5,NA,NA
CASTLDGQGADQPQHF,TGCGCCAGCACCCTGGACGGCCAGGGGGCCGATCAGCCCCAGCATTTT,TRBV5-1,TRBJ1-5,once,TRBD1
CATSRVNLGNQPQHF,TGTGCCACCAGCAGAGTTAATCTTGGCAATCAGCCCCAGCATTTT,TRBV15,TRBJ1-5,NA,NA
CAIGGGQDTQYF,TGTGCCATCGGGGGTGGACAGGATACGCAGTATTTT,TRBV10-3,TRBJ2-3,NA,NA
CASSPSPASGGGYTF,TGTGCCAGCTCACCAAGCCCCGCCTCAGGTGGAGGCTACACCTTC,TRBV18,TRBJ1-2,NA,NA
CASSYSQNYGYTF,TGTGCCAGCAGTTACAGCCAGAACTATGGCTACACCTTC,TRBV6-5,TRBJ1-2,few,NA
CASRSTTPSTIGSPLHF,TGCGCCAGCAGATCCACGACCCCGAGTACTATTGGGTCACCCCTCCACTTT,TRBV5-1,TRBJ1-6,NA,NA
CATSKGWNTEAFF,TGTGCCACCAGCAAGGGGTGGAACACTGAAGCTTTCTTT,TRBV15,TRBJ1-1,few,NA
CASSPTENEQFF,TGTGCCAGCAGCCCGACAGAAAATGAGCAGTTCTTC,TRBV3-1,TRBJ2-1,NA,NA
CAMGQGSYEQYF,TGTGCCATGGGACAGGGGTCCTACGAGCAGTACTTC,TRBV10-3,TRBJ2-7,NA,TRBD1
CASSYGFGMNTEAFF,TGTGCCAGCAGTTACGGGTTTGGGATGAACACTGAAGCTTTCTTT,TRBV6-5,TRBJ1-1,many,NA
CATAGNRDTEAFF,TGTGCCACCGCAGGAAATCGGGACACTGAAGCTTTCTTT,TRBV10-3,TRBJ1-1,NA,NA
CASSLGGTNQPQHF,TGCGCCAGCAGCTTGGGAGGGACCAATCAGCCCCAGCATTTT,TRBV5-1,TRBJ1-5,few,NA
CASADRTSYEQYF,TGTGCCAGCGCCGACCGAACCTCCTACGAGCAGTACTTC,TRBV6-1,TRBJ2-7,NA,NA
CSARRSRGYGYTF,TGCAGTGCTAGAAGGTCCCGGGGCTATGGCTACACCTTC,TRBV20-1,TRBJ1-2,NA,NA
CASSLVWGLNEKLFF,TGCGCCAGCAGCTTGGTTTGGGGGCTTAATGAAAAACTGTTTTTT,TRBV5-1,TRBJ1-4,NA,NA
CASSLSPSSGGPLYEQYF,TGCGCCAGCAGCTTGAGCCCTTCTAGCGGGGGGCCCTTGTACGAGCAGTACTTC,TRBV5-1,TRBJ2-7,NA,TRBD2
CASSYGNGFGYTF,TGTGCCAGCAGTTACGGGAACGGTTTCGGCTACACCTTC,TRBV28,TRBJ1-2,NA,NA
CASRADTQYF,TGTGCCAGCAGGGCAGATACGCAGTATTTT,TRBV6-6,TRBJ2-3,NA,NA
CASSPGLAGGPSYEQYF,TGTGCCAGCAGCCCGGGACTAGCGGGGGGGCCCTCCTACGAGCAGTACTTC,TRBV5-6,TRBJ2-7,NA,TRBD2
CASSRGQRNTEAFF,TGTGCCAGCAGTCGGGGACAGAGGAACACTGAAGCTTTCTTT,TRBV12-3/TRBV12-4,TRBJ1-1,few,TRBD1
CASSRRPGQGAAYEQYF,TGTGCCAGCAGCCGGAGACCGGGACAGGGGGCCGCCTACGAGCAGTACTTC,TRBV7-6,TRBJ2-7,NA,TRBD1
CSATKVTATEAFF,TGCAGTGCCACGAAGGTGACAGCCACTGAAGCTTTCTTT,TRBV20-1,TRBJ1-1,few,NA
CAISESRYTGELFF,TGTGCCATCAGTGAGTCCCGCTATACCGGGGAGCTGTTTTTT,TRBV10-3,TRBJ2-2,NA,NA
CSVETSEFDYGYTF,TGCAGCGTTGAAACTTCGGAGTTTGACTATGGCTACACCTTC,TRBV29-1,TRBJ1-2,NA,NA
CASSGTGANYGYTF,TGTGCCAGCAGTGGGACAGGGGCTAACTATGGCTACACCTTC,TRBV6-1,TRBJ1-2,NA,TRBD1
CASSFQTGFGNTIYF,TGTGCCAGCAGTTTCCAGACAGGGTTTGGAAACACCATATATTTT,TRBV28,TRBJ1-3,few,TRBD1
CASSPRQSSYNEQFF,TGTGCCAGCAGTCCACGACAGTCAAGCTACAATGAGCAGTTCTTC,TRBV12-3/TRBV12-4,TRBJ2-1,few,NA
CASSYGTENEKLFF,TGTGCCAGCAGTTACGGGACAGAAAATGAAAAACTGTTTTTT,TRBV6-5,TRBJ1-4,few,TRBD1
CATSDGPRKVGYTF,TGTGCCACCAGTGATGGGCCCAGAAAAGTTGGCTACACCTTC,TRBV24-1,TRBJ1-2,NA,NA
CASRAGSNQPQHF,TGTGCCAGCAGGGCAGGGAGCAATCAGCCCCAGCATTTT,TRBV7-2,TRBJ1-5,NA,NA
CASTRRPGNTEAFF,TGTGCCAGCACTAGAAGACCAGGGAACACTGAAGCTTTCTTT,TRBV12-3/TRBV12-4,TRBJ1-1,NA,NA
CASSGDGNQPQHF,TGTGCCAGCAGCGGAGATGGGAATCAGCCCCAGCATTTT,TRBV7-9,TRBJ1-5,NA,NA
CASSLDGPGGNQPQHF,TGTGCCAGCAGTTTAGACGGGCCCGGGGGCAATCAGCCCCAGCATTTT,TRBV12-3/TRBV12-4,TRBJ1-5,few,NA
CASSLIVWGEETQYF,TGTGCCAGCAGCTTAATCGTATGGGGGGAAGAGACCCAGTACTTC,TRBV7-9,TRBJ2-5,NA,NA
CASSKTGHKNQPQHF,TGTGCCAGCAGTAAGACAGGCCACAAGAATCAGCCCCAGCATTTT,TRBV27,TRBJ1-5,NA,NA
CASSLNIYGYTF,TGTGCCAGCAGCTTAAACATTTATGGCTACACCTTC,TRBV7-9,TRBJ1-2,NA,NA
CATSIEGVEAFF,TGTGCCACCAGCATTGAAGGGGTTGAAGCTTTCTTT,TRBV15,TRBJ1-1,few,NA
CASSTGPLYEQYF,TGTGCCAGCAGCACGGGCCCCCTATACGAGCAGTACTTC,TRBV28,TRBJ2-7,NA,NA
CASRNSGTGELFF,TGTGCCAGCAGGAATAGCGGCACCGGGGAGCTTTTTTTT,TRBV12-3/TRBV12-4,TRBJ2-2,NA,NA
CASGRQVLNTEAFF,TGTGCCAGCGGGAGGCAGGTTTTGAACACTGAAGCTTTCTTT,TRBV12-3/TRBV12-4,TRBJ1-1,few,NA
CASSDGPGPEQYF,TGTGCCAGCAGTGATGGCCCAGGCCCCGAGCAGTACTTC,TRBV25-1,TRBJ2-7,NA,NA
CASSLGSSHPNEQFF,TGTGCCAGCAGCTTGGGGAGCTCGCATCCCAATGAGCAGTTCTTC,TRBV3-1,TRBJ2-1,NA,NA
CASSLLTGETYEQYF,TGTGCCAGCAGTTTGTTGACAGGTGAGACCTACGAGCAGTACTTC,TRBV28,TRBJ2-7,NA,NA
CASSQPTGPLYGYTF,TGCGCCAGCAGCCAACCGACAGGGCCTCTCTATGGCTACACCTTC,TRBV4-1,TRBJ1-2,few,TRBD1
CASSPESSDSGNTIYF,TGTGCCAGCTCACCCGAGAGCTCAGACTCTGGAAACACCATATATTTT,TRBV18,TRBJ1-3,few,NA
CASSLAWTEAFF,TGTGCCAGCAGTTTAGCGTGGACTGAAGCTTTCTTT,TRBV12-3/TRBV12-4,TRBJ1-1,NA,NA
CARGTENTGELFF,TGTGCCAGAGGGACTGAGAACACCGGGGAGCTGTTTTTT,TRBV7-8,TRBJ2-2,few,NA
CASSPIGGREGEQYF,TGCGCCAGCAGCCCCATTGGAGGGAGGGAAGGCGAGCAGTACTTC,TRBV4-1,TRBJ2-7,few,TRBD2
CASSLDGQGNQPQHF,TGCGCCAGCAGCTTGGATGGACAGGGGAATCAGCCCCAGCATTTT,TRBV5-1,TRBJ1-5,many,TRBD1
CATSREDKSGTDTQYF,TGTGCCACCAGCAGGGAGGATAAGAGCGGCACAGATACGCAGTATTTT,TRBV15,TRBJ2-3,NA,NA
CAISRSETQPQHF,TGTGCCATCAGTCGGTCCGAGACTCAGCCCCAGCATTTT,TRBV10-3,TRBJ1-5,few,NA